This TCR beta chain stems from a study of blood T cell repertoires in COVID-19 (dated by TCRdb to 2018 to 2021). A note on the overall study: The collaborator samples originated in the United States, Italy and Spain and spanned the acute and convalescent phases of COVID-19. Where HLA class I and class II types were available, the types were taken from metadata supplied by the sample provider, not from assay-based typing. The sample metadata nearly always contained a de-identified subject ID, COVID-19 status, age in years and sex. Samples came from the ongoing ImmuneRACE study (first 160 participants) plus 1,254 subjects from 6 global collaborators. The prospective study material was composed of cDNA or gDNA derived from T cells, B-cell-depleted T cells, or PBMCs. The repertoires were released in a freely available public database intended as a resource for research on the immune response to SARS-CoV-2. Subjects who had been exposed to COVID-19, were actively infected with it, or had recovered from it provided the deeply sampled blood TCRbeta repertoires that made up the dataset.

The collaborating institutions used their own protocols to collect whole blood in K2EDTA tubes. Collaborator samples were shipped for TCRbeta analysis as frozen whole blood, isolated PBMCs, or DNA extracted from either sample type. Findings and caveats that apply to the study as a whole: The quantity of clinical and demographic metadata differed by source and by participant and was supplied without curation.

TCRbeta CDR3 regions were amplified from genomic DNA using the immunoSEQ Assay, a bias-controlled multiplex PCR. Turning to the authors' computational methods: Within the assay, amplification of reference gene primers was used to estimate how many nucleated cells each sample contained. Sequence reads were collapsed and filtered to measure the absolute abundance of every unique TCRbeta CDR3 rearrangement. For each sample, productive Simpson clonality was calculated as the square root of Simpson's diversity index across productive rearrangements. TCRdb took over this immuneACCESS table, retaining in-frame rearrangements with V and J assigned. Such tables are incomplete; in checked studies, under half of the missing clones stem from an unresolved V gene, and the remainder is unexplained. V and J calls plus clone size are reproduced from that table; the DNA served to infer D and trimming. Counted in this sample were tens of thousands of clones; around 83% of them appeared once. The top ten hold approximately 9.1% of the sample.

From the cysteine up to the phenylalanine, the CDR3 has a length of 16 residues. Only the CDR3 region is kept as DNA, spanning 48 bases read in frame from base 1. In the germline V gene, CDR1 corresponds to KGHSH and CDR2 to LQKENI. The V and J ends are trimmed by 1 base and 1 base, leaving 11 bases between them. A word on this clone: The clone's antigen remains unknown. Base qualities are not at hand, and no much larger clone is one base apart.

The sample taken for sequencing was peripheral blood. The source is a human donor in a cohort sampled during active COVID-19. The chain is made from TRBV18 and TRBJ2-1; the D segment could be TRBD2, given 6 matching bases. The nucleotide sequence reads as follows: TGTGCCAGCTCACCACTTCCGGAGGGATCCTACAATGAGCAGTTCTTC. Its protein product is CASSPLPEGSYNEQFF.